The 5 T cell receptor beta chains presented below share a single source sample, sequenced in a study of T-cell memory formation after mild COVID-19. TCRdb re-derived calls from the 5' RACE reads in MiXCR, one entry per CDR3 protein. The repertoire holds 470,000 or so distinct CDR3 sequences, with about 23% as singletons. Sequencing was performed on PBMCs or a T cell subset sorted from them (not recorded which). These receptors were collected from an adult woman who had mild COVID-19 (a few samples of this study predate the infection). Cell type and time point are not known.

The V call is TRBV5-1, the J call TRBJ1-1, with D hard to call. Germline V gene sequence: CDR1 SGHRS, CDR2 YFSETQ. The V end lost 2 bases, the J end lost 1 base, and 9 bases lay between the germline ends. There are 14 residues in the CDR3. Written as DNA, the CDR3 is TGCGCCAGCAGCTTCGGGGAAACGAACACTGAAGCTTTCTTT. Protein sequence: CASSFGETNTEAFF.

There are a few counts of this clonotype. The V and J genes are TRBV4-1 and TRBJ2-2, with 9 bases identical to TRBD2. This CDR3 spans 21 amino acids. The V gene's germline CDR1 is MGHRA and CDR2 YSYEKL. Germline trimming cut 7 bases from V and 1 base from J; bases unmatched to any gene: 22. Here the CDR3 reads CASTSQAYTSGWDRNTGELFF. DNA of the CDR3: TGCGCCAGCACCTCTCAGGCTTATACTAGCGGGTGGGACCGGAACACCGGGGAGCTGTTTTTT.

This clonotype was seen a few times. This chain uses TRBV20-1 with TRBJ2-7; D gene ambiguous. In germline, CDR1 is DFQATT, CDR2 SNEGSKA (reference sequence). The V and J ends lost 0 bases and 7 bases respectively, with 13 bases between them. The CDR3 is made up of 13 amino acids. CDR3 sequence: CSARDHSRAEQYF. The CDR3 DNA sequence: TGCAGTGCTAGAGACCACTCCCGAGCAGAGCAGTACTTC.

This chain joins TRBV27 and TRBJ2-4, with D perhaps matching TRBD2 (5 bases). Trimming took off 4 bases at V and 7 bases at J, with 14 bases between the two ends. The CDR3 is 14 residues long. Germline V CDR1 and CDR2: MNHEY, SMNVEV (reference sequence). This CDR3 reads CASSSPDWPNIQYF. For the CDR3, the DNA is TGTGCCAGCAGTTCCCCGGACTGGCCGAACATTCAGTACTTC.

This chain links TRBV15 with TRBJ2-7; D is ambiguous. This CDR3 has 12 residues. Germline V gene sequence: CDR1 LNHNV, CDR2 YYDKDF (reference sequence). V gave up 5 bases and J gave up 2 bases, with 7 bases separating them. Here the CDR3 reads CATSEETYEQYF. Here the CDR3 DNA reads TGTGCCACCAGCGAAGAGACCTACGAGCAGTACTTC.